The T cell receptor beta chain under discussion was sequenced for a study of cytomegalovirus exposure and HLA in healthy donors. Overall study results and limits: Later analysis identified 17,000 or so TCR beta sequences associated with HLA alleles, using a false discovery rate threshold of 0.05. Indistinguishability led to the exclusion of some V segments, TRBV6-2 and TRBV6-3 included.

For this clone: The target antigen is unknown.

With 60 Vbeta and 13 Jbeta primers, the PCR was carried out. The protocol was immunoSEQ multiplex PCR, while the TCRdb copy is restricted to in-frame clones and leaves out a portion. The sample consists of 65,000 or so clones, around three quarters of them appearing once. J gave up 0 bases and V 1 base, and 0 bases lay outside the gene matches. The CDR3 covers 14 residues. Germline values: CDR1 SGHAT, CDR2 FQNNGV. The chain carries TRBV11-2 and TRBJ2-7; 7 nucleotides line up with TRBD2. This TCR was sampled from a woman in her thirties or forties in good health and CMV-seropositive. The sequenced sample consisted of PBMCs. CDR3 protein: CASSLAGGSYEQYF. CDR3 sequence (DNA): TGTGCCAGCAGCTTAGCGGGGGGCTCCTACGAGCAGTACTTC.